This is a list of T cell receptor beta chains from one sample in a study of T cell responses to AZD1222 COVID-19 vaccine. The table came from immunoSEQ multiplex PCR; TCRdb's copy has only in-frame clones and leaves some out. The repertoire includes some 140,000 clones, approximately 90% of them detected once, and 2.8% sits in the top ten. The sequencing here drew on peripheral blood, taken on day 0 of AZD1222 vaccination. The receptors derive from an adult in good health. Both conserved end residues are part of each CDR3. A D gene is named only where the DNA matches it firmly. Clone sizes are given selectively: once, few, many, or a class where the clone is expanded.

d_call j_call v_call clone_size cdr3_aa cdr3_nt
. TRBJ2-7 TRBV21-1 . CASSPPGETSGRTGEQYF TGTGCCAGCAGCCCCCCTGGGGAGACTAGCGGGAGGACCGGGGAGCAGTACTTC
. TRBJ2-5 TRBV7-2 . CASSPPGGARGAQYF TGTGCCAGCAGCCCGCCTGGGGGGGCCCGGGGGGCCCAGTACTTC
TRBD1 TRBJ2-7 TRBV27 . CASRPTGSYEQYF TGTGCCAGCAGACCGACAGGGAGCTACGAGCAGTACTTC
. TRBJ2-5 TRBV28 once CASSPGQRETQYF TGTGCCAGCAGTCCCGGACAGAGGGAGACCCAGTACTTC
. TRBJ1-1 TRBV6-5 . CASSYWSRGYTEAFF TGTGCCAGCAGTTACTGGAGCAGGGGTTACACTGAAGCTTTCTTT
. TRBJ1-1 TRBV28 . CASSPTAMNTEAFF TGTGCCAGCAGTCCGACAGCTATGAACACTGAAGCTTTCTTT
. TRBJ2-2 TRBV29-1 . CSVKFGPGELFF TGCAGCGTTAAATTTGGGCCCGGGGAGCTGTTTTTT
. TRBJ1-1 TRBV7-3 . CASSFGPKRNTEAFF TGTGCCAGCAGCTTCGGACCAAAGAGGAACACTGAAGCTTTCTTT
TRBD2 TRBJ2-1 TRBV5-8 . CASSPRLAGFNEQFF TGTGCCAGCAGCCCAAGACTAGCGGGATTCAATGAGCAGTTCTTC
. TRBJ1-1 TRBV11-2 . CASSPFAPLTEAFF TGTGCCAGCAGCCCCTTTGCGCCCCTCACTGAAGCTTTCTTT
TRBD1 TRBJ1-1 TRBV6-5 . CASSHRGNTEAFF TGTGCCAGCAGCCACAGGGGTAACACTGAAGCTTTCTTT
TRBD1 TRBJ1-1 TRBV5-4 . CASSSERTGGFSEAFF TGTGCCAGCAGCTCGGAGAGGACAGGGGGCTTTTCTGAAGCTTTCTTT
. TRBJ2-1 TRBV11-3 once CASSLRFQANEQFF TGTGCCAGCAGCTTACGCTTCCAGGCGAATGAGCAGTTCTTC